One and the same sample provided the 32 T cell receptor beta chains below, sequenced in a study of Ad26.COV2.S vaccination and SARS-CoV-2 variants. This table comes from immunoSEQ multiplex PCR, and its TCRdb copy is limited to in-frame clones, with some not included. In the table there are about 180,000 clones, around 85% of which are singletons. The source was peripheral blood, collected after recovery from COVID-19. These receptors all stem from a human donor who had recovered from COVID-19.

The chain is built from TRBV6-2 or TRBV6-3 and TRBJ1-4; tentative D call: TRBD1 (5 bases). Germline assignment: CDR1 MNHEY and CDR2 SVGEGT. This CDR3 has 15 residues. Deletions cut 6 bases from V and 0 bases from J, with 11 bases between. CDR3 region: CASSLLGPTNEKLFF. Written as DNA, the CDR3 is TGTGCCAGCAGCCTCCTGGGGCCAACTAATGAAAAACTGTTTTTT.

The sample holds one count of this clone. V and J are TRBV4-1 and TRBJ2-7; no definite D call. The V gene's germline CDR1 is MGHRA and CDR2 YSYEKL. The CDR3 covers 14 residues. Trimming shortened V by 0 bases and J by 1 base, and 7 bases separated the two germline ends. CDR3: CASSQEEQSYEQYF. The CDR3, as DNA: TGCGCCAGCAGCCAAGAAGAACAGTCCTACGAGCAGTACTTC.

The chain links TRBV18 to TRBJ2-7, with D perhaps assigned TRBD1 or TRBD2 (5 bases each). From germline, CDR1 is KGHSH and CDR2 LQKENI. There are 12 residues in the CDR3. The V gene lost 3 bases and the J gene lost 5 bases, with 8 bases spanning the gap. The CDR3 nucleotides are TGTGCCAGCTCACCCGAGGGGAACGAGCAGTACTTC. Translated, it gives CASSPEGNEQYF. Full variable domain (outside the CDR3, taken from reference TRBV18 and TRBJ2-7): NAGVMQNPRHLVRRRGQEARLRCSPMKGHSHVYWYRQLPEEGLKFMVYLQKENIIDESGMPKERFSAEFPKEGPSILRIQQVVRGDSAAYFCASSPEGNEQYFGPGTRLTVT.

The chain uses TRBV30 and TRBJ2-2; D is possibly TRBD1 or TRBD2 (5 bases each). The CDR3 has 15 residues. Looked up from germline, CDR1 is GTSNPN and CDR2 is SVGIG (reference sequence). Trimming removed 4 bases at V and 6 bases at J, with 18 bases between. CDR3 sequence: CAWTPPGTRPGELFF. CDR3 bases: TGTGCCTGGACTCCTCCCGGGACGCGGCCCGGGGAGCTGTTTTTT.

DNA of the CDR3: TGTGCCAGCACCTGGGGGGTTGAGAATTCACCCCTCCACTTT. Amino acid sequence: CASTWGVENSPLHF. V and J are TRBV28 and TRBJ1-6; tentatively, D is TRBD1 (5 bases). The V end was cut by 7 bases, the J end by 7 bases, with 14 bases between. The germline V gene has CDR1 MDHEN and CDR2 SYDVKM. The length of the CDR3 is 14 residues.

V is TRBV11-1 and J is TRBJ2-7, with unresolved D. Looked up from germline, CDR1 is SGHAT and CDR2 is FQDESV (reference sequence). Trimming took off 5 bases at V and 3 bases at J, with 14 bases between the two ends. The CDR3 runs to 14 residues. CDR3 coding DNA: TGTGCCAGCAGCCTACTGTCTACGCACTACGAGCAGTACTTC. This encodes CASSLLSTHYEQYF.

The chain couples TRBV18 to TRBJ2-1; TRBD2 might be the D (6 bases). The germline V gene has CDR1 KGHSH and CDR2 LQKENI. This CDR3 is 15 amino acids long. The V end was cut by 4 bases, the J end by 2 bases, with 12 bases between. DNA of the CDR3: TGTGCCAGCTCACAGGGACTGCGGACCTACAATGAGCAGTTCTTC. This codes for CASSQGLRTYNEQFF.

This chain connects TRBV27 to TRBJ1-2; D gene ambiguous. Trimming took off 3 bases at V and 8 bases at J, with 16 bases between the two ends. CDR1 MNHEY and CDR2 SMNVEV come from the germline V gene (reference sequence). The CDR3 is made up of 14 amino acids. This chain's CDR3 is CASSLGFLPGGYTF. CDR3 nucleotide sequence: TGTGCCAGCAGTTTGGGGTTCCTCCCGGGGGGCTACACCTTC.

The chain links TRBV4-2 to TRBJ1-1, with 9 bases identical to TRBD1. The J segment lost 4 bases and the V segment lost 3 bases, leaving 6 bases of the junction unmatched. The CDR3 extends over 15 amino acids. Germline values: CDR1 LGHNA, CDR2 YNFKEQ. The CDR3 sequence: CASSHYRGLGTEAFF. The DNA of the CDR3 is TGTGCCAGCAGCCACTACAGGGGGCTGGGCACTGAAGCTTTCTTT.

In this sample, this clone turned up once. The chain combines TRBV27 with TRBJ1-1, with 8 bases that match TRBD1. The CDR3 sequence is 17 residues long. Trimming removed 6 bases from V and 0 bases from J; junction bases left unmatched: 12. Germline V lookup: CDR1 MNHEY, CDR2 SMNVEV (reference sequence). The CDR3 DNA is TGTGCCAGCAGCGTTGGGCCCCCGACAGGGGTGAACACTGAAGCTTTCTTT. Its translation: CASSVGPPTGVNTEAFF.

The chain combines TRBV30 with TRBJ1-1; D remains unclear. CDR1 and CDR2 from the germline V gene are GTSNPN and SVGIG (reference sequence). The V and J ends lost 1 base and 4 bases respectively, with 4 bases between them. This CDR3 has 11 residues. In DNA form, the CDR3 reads TGTGCCTGGAGTGGAACCACTGAAGCTTTCTTT. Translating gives CAWSGTTEAFF.

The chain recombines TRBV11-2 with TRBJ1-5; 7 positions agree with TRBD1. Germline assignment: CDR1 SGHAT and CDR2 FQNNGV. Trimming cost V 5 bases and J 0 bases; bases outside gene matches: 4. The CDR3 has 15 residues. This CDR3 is CASSQDRVSNQPQHF. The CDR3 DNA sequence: TGTGCCAGCAGCCAAGACAGGGTTAGCAATCAGCCCCAGCATTTT. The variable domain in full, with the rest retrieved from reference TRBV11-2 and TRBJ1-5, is EAGVAQSPRYKIIEKRQSVAFWCNPISGHATLYWYQQILGQGPKLLIQFQNNGVVDDSQLPKDRFSAERLKGVDSTLKIQPAKLEDSAVYLCASSQDRVSNQPQHFGDGTRLSIL.

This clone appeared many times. CDR3 amino acids: CASSKRDRGNTEAFF. CDR3 sequence (DNA): TGTGCCAGCAGTAAACGGGACAGGGGGAACACTGAAGCTTTCTTT. The chain combines TRBV6-5 with TRBJ1-1; 10 positions match TRBD1. Germline V gene sequence: CDR1 MNHEY, CDR2 SVGAGI. The CDR3 is 15 residues long. With V trimmed by 5 bases and J by 1 base, 4 bases remained unmatched.

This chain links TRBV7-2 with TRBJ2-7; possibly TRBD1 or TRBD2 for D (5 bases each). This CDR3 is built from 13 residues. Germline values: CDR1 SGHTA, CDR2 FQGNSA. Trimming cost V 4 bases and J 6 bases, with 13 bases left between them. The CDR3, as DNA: TGTGCCAGCAGCTCCGGGGCGTGGGGCGAGCAGTACTTC. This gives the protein CASSSGAWGEQYF.

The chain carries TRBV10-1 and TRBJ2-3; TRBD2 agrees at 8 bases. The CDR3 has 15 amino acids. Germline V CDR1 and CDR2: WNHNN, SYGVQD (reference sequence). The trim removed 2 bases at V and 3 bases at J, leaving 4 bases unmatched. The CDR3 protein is CASSEAGRGTDTQYF. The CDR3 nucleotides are TGCGCCAGCAGTGAGGCCGGGAGGGGGACAGATACGCAGTATTTT.

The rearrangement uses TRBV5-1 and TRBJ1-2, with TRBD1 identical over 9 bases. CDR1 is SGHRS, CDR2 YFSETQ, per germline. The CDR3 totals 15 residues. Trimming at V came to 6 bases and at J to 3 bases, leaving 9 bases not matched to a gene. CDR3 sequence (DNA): TGCGCCAGCAATCCGGACAGGGGAAGCTACTATGGCTACACCTTC. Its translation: CASNPDRGSYYGYTF.

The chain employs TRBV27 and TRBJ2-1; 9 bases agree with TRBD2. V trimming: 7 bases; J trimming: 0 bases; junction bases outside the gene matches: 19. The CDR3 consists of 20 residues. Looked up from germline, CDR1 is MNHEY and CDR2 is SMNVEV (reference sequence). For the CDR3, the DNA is TGTGCCAGCATCCAAAGGTGGATAGCGGGAGAGGCCAGCTCCTACAATGAGCAGTTCTTC. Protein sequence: CASIQRWIAGEASSYNEQFF.

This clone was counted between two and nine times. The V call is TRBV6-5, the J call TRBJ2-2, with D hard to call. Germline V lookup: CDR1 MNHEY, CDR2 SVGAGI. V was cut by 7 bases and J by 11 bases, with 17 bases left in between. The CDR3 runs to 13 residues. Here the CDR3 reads CASNLRRVGELFF. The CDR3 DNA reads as TGTGCCAGCAACCTGAGACGGGTCGGAGAGCTGTTTTTT.

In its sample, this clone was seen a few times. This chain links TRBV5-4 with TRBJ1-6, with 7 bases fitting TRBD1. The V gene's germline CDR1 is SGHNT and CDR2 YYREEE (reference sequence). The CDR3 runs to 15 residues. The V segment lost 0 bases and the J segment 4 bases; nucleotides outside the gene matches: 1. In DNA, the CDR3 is TGTGCCAGCAGCTTGGACAGGGGTTATAATTCACCCCTCCACTTT. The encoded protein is CASSLDRGYNSPLHF.

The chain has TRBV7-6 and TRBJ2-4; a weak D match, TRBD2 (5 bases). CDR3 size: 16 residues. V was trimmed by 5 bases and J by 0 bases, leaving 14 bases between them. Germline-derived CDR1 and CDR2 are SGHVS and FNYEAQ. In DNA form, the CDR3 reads TGTGCCAGCAGCCCCAAGGGCGGGTTAGCCAAAAACATTCAGTACTTC. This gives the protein CASSPKGGLAKNIQYF.

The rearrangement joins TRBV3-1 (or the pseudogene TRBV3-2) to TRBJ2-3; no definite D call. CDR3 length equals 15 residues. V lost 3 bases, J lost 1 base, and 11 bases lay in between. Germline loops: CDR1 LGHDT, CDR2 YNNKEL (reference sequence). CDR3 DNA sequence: TGTGCCAGCAGCCACGGGCCGCAAGGCACAGATACGCAGTATTTT. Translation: CASSHGPQGTDTQYF.

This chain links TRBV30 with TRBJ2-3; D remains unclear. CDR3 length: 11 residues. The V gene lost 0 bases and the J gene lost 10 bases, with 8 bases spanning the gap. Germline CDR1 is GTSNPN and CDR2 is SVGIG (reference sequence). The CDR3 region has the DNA TGTGCCTGGAGTGTATCTGCGGCGCAGTATTTT. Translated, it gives CAWSVSAAQYF.

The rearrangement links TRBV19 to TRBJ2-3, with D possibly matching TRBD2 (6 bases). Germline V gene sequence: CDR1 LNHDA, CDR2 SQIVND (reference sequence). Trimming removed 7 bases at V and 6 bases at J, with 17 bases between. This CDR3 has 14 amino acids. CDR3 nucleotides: TGTGCCAGTAAGGGGTGGCGGGGTCGCGATACGCAGTATTTT. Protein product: CASKGWRGRDTQYF.

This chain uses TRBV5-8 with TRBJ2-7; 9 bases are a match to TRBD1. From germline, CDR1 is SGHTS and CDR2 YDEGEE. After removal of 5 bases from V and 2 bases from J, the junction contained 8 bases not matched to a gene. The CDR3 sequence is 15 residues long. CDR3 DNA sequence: TGTGCCAGCAGACTTCCGGGACAGGGAACCTACGAGCAGTACTTC. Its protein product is CASRLPGQGTYEQYF.

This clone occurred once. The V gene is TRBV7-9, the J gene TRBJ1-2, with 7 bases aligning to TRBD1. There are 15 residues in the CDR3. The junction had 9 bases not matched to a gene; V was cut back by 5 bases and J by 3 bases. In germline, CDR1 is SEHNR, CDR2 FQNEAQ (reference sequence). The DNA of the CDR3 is TGTGCCAGCAGCGTCCGGGACAGCGCTTACTATGGCTACACCTTC. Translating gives CASSVRDSAYYGYTF.

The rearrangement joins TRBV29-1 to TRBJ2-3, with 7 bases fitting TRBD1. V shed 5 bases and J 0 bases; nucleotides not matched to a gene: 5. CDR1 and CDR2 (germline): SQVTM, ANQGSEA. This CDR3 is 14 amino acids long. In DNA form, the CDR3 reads TGCAGCGTTAAAGTCAGGGGGAGCACAGATACGCAGTATTTT. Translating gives CSVKVRGSTDTQYF.

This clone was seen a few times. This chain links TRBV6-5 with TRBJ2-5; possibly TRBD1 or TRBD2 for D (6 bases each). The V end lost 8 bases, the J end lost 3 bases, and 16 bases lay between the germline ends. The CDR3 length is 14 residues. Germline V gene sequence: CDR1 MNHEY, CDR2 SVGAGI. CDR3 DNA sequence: TGTGCCAGCGGTAGAGGAGGGGGAGAAGAGACCCAGTACTTC. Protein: CASGRGGGEETQYF.

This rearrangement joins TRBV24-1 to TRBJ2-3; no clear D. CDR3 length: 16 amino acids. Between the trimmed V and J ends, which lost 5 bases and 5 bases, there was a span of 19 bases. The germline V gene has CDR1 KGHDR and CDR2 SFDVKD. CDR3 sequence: CATSVPTRAAGDTQYF. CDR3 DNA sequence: TGTGCCACCAGTGTCCCGACAAGGGCGGCCGGAGATACGCAGTATTTT.

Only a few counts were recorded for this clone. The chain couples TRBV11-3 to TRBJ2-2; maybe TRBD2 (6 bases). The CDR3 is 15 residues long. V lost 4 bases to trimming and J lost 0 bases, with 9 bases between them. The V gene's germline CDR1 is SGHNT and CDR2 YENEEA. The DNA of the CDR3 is TGTGCCAGCAGCTCAGGCGGGACGAACACCGGGGAGCTGTTTTTT. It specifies CASSSGGTNTGELFF.

Here the CDR3 DNA reads TGTGCCAGCAGCCCGGGAAACCTTAATGAAAAACTGTTTTTT. This sequence encodes CASSPGNLNEKLFF. The chain links TRBV11-2 to TRBJ1-4, with no clear D. This CDR3 has 14 residues. Germline CDR1 and CDR2: SGHAT and FQNNGV. The V end lost 5 bases, the J end lost 4 bases, and 11 bases lay between the germline ends. Variable domain in full (rest from reference TRBV11-2 and TRBJ1-4): EAGVAQSPRYKIIEKRQSVAFWCNPISGHATLYWYQQILGQGPKLLIQFQNNGVVDDSQLPKDRFSAERLKGVDSTLKIQPAKLEDSAVYLCASSPGNLNEKLFFGSGTQLSVL.

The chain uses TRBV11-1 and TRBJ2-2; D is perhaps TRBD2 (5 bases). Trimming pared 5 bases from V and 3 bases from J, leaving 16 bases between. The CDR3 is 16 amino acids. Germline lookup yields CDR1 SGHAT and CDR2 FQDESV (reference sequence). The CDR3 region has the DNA TGTGCCAGCAGCCGAATGGGGTGGCGGGACACCGGGGAGCTGTTTTTT. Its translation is CASSRMGWRDTGELFF.

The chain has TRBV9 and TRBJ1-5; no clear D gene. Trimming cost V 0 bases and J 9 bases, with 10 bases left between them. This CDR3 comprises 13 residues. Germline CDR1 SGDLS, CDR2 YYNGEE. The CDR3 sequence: CASSVGSDRPQHF. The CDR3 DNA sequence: TGTGCCAGCAGCGTAGGCTCGGATAGGCCCCAGCATTTT.